This T cell receptor (beta chain) was sequenced in a study of blood T cell repertoires in COVID-19. Overall study: Samples of COVID-19 (acute and convalescent) were obtained from the United States, Italy and Spain.

V was pared by 2 bases and J by 3 bases, with 10 bases of the junction left unmatched. This CDR3 spans 18 amino acids. CDR1 and CDR2 (germline): SGHAT, FQNNGV. Generated by immunoSEQ multiplex PCR, the TCRdb table keeps only in-frame clones and is missing some. Of 220,000 or so clones in the sample, about 94% were seen once. Specimen: peripheral blood. The chain couples TRBV11-2 to TRBJ2-7; 13 nucleotides line up with TRBD2. The clonotype was recovered from a man between 60 and 75 years old with COVID-19, enrolled during active disease. Here the CDR3 DNA reads TGTGCCAGCAGCTTAAAGTCTCCCTGGACTAGCGGGAGCTACGAGCAGTACTTC. Translating gives CASSLKSPWTSGSYEQYF.